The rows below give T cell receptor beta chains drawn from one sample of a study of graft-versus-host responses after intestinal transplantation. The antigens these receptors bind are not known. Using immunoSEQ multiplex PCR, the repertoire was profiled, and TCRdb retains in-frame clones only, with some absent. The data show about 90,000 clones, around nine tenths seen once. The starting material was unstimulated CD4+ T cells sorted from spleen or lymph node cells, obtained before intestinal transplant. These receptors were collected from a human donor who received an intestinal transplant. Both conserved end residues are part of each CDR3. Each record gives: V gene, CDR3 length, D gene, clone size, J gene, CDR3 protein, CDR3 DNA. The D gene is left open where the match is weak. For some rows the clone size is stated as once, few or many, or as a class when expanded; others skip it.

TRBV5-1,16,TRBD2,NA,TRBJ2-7,CASSPEGGRGVLEQYF,TGCGCCAGCAGCCCGGAGGGCGGGAGGGGAGTGTTGGAGCAGTACTTC
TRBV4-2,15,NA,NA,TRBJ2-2,CASSPSPLATGELFF,TGTGCCAGCAGCCCCTCACCCCTAGCCACCGGGGAGCTGTTTTTT
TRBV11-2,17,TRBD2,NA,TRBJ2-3,CASSLDRGGGPPDTQYF,TGTGCCAGCAGCTTAGATCGGGGGGGAGGGCCCCCAGATACGCAGTATTTT
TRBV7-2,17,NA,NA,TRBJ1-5,CASSLVAGDLSNQPQHF,TGTGCCAGCAGCTTAGTGGCAGGGGACCTTAGCAATCAGCCCCAGCATTTT
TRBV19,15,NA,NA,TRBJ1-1,CASSIPLLGATEAFF,TGTGCCAGTAGTATTCCACTATTGGGGGCCACTGAAGCTTTCTTT
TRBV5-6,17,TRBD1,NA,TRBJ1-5,CASSWGQGGGGNQPQHF,TGTGCCAGCAGCTGGGGACAGGGAGGAGGTGGCAATCAGCCCCAGCATTTT
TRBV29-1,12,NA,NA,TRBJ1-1,CSVTRGKAEAFF,TGCAGCGTAACCAGGGGAAAGGCTGAAGCTTTCTTT
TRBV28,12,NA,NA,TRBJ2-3,CASRFGSDTQYF,TGTGCCAGCCGCTTCGGGTCAGATACGCAGTATTTT
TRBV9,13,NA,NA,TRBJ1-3,CASSVAPGNTIYF,TGTGCCAGCAGCGTAGCGCCTGGAAACACCATATATTTT
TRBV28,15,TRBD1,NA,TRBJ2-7,CASSSLGQATYEQYF,TGTGCCAGCAGTTCGCTTGGACAGGCAACCTACGAGCAGTACTTC
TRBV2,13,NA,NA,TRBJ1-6,CASSEESASPLHF,TGTGCCAGCAGTGAAGAGTCGGCTTCACCCCTCCACTTT
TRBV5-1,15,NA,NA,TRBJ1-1,CASSLSPRANTEAFF,TGCGCCAGCAGCTTGTCCCCACGGGCGAACACTGAAGCTTTCTTT
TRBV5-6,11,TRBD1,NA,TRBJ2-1,CASSLDRGLFF,TGTGCCAGCAGCTTGGACAGGGGCTTGTTCTTC
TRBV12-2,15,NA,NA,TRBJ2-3,CASRLERQNTDTQYF,TGTGCAAGTCGCTTAGAGCGACAAAACACAGATACGCAGTATTTT
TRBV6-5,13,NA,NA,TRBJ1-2,CASSYSEGNGYTF,TGTGCCAGCAGTTACTCGGAGGGGAATGGCTACACCTTC
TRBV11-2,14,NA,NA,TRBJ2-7,CASSWDRDSTEQYF,TGTGCCAGCAGCTGGGACCGGGACTCAACCGAGCAGTACTTC
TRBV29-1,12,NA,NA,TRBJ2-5,CSAGDISETQYF,TGCAGCGCCGGAGACATCTCTGAGACCCAGTACTTC
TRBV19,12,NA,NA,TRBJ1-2,CASSSENYGYTF,TGTGCCAGTAGTTCCGAGAACTATGGCTACACCTTC
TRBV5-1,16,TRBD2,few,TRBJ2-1,CASSPTGTSGSYEQFF,TGCGCCAGCAGTCCGACCGGGACTAGCGGGAGTTATGAGCAGTTCTTC
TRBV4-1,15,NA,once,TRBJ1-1,CASSQGERGHTEAFF,TGCGCCAGCAGCCAAGGGGAAAGGGGTCATACTGAAGCTTTCTTT
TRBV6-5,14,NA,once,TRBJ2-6,CASSLISGANVLTF,TGTGCCAGCAGTCTGATCTCTGGGGCCAACGTCCTGACTTTC
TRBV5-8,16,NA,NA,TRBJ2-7,CASSGITGGIVYEQYF,TGTGCCAGCAGCGGCATAACCGGGGGAATCGTCTACGAGCAGTACTTC
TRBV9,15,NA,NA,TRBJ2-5,CASSQWGEVWETQYF,TGTGCCAGCAGCCAGTGGGGCGAGGTCTGGGAGACCCAGTACTTC
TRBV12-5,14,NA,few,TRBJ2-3,CASGLGTNTDTQYF,TGTGCTAGTGGTTTAGGGACAAACACAGATACGCAGTATTTT
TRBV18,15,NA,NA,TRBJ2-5,CASSSRQVGFGTQYF,TGTGCCAGCTCGAGTAGACAGGTCGGGTTCGGGACCCAGTACTTC
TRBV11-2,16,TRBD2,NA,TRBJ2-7,CASSPWTSGSNYEQYF,TGTGCCAGCAGCCCTTGGACTAGCGGGAGTAACTACGAGCAGTACTTC
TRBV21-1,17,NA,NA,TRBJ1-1,CASSKPWTAERNTEAFF,TGTGCCAGCAGCAAACCTTGGACAGCCGAAAGGAACACTGAAGCTTTCTTT
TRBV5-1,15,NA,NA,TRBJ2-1,CASSPPGSSYNEQFF,TGCGCCAGCAGCCCCCCCGGGAGCTCCTACAATGAGCAGTTCTTC
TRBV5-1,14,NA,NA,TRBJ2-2,CASSLGQPTGELFF,TGCGCCAGCAGCTTGGGACAGCCAACCGGGGAGCTGTTTTTT
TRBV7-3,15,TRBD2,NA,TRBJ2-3,CASSQRLAGTDTQYF,TGTGCCAGCAGCCAGAGACTAGCGGGCACAGATACGCAGTATTTT
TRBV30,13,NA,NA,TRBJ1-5,CAWSQGRDQPQHF,TGTGCCTGGAGCCAGGGTAGAGATCAGCCCCAGCATTTT
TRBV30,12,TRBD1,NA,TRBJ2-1,CAWSFRGNEQFF,TGTGCCTGGAGTTTCAGGGGGAATGAGCAGTTCTTC
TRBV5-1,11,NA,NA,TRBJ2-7,CASSSTYEQYF,TGCGCCAGCAGCTCTACTTACGAGCAGTACTTC
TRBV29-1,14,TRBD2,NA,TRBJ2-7,CSVETTGRSSEQYF,TGCAGCGTTGAAACGACCGGGAGGTCATCCGAGCAGTACTTC